The 2 T cell receptor beta chains below all came from one sample that was sequenced in a study of cytomegalovirus exposure and HLA in healthy donors. The PCR ran on 60 Vbeta and 13 Jbeta primers. Method: immunoSEQ multiplex PCR; TCRdb's copy keeps in-frame clones and lacks some. The sample lists approximately 100,000 clones; approximately 76% were seen once. The material sequenced was PBMCs. Every receptor here comes from a man aged 35 to 55 in good health and CMV-seronegative.

The chain joins TRBV27 to TRBJ2-1, with TRBD2 matching over 14 bases. Germline assignment: CDR1 MNHEY and CDR2 SMNVEV (reference sequence). J lost 6 bases, V lost 6 bases, and 10 bases had no gene match. CDR3 length: 17 amino acids. The CDR3 nucleotides are TGTGCCAGCAGGCAGGCTGGGGGACTAGCGGGGGCCAATGAGCAGTTCTTC. Its protein product is CASRQAGGLAGANEQFF.

This chain connects TRBV4-3 to TRBJ2-6; 9 nucleotides line up with TRBD1. With 1 base clipped from V and 3 bases from J, the junction kept 4 bases outside the gene matches. Per germline, CDR1 LGHNA and CDR2 YSLEER. The CDR3 has 17 residues. The CDR3 protein is CASSQAQGALGANVLTF. As DNA, the CDR3 is TGCGCCAGCAGCCAAGCACAGGGGGCGCTTGGGGCCAACGTCCTGACTTTC.